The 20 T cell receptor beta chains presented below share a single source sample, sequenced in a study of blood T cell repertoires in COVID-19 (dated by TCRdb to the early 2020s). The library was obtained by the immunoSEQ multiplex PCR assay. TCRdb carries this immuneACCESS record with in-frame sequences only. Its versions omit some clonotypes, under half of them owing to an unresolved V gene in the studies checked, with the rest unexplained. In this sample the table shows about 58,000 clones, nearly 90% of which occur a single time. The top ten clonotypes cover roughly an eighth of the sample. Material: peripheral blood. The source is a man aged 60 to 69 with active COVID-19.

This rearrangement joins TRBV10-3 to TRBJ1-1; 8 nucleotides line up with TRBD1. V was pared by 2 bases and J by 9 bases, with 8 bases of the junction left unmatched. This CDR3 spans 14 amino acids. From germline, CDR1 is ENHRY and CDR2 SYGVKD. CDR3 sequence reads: CAISENLGQGKAFF. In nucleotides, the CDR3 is TGTGCCATCAGTGAGAACTTAGGACAGGGCAAAGCTTTCTTT.

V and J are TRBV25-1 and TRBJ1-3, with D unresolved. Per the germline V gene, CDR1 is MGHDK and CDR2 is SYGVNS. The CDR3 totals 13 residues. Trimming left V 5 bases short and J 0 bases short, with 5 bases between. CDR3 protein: CASSPLSGNTIYF. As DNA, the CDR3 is TGTGCCAGCAGTCCCCTCTCTGGAAACACCATATATTTT.

The CDR3 DNA reads TGCGCCAGCAGCTTGGCGCAGTTACAAGAGACCCAGTACTTC. Protein: CASSLAQLQETQYF. The J gene is TRBJ2-5, the V gene TRBV5-1; D gene ambiguous. This CDR3 is 14 amino acids long. Trimming pared 0 bases from V and 2 bases from J, leaving 8 bases between. Germline V gene lookup returns CDR1 SGHRS and CDR2 YFSETQ.

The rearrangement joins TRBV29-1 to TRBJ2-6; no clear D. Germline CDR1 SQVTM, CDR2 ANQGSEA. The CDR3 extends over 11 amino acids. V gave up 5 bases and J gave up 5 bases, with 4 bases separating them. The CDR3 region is CSVQWANVLTF. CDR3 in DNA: TGCAGCGTTCAATGGGCCAACGTCCTGACTTTC. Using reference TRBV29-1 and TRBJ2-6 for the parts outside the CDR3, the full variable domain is SAVISQKPSRDICQRGTSLTIQCQVDSQVTMMFWYRQQPGQSLTLIATANQGSEATYESGFVIDKFPISRPNLTFSTLTVSNMSPEDSSIYLCSVQWANVLTFGAGSRLTVL.

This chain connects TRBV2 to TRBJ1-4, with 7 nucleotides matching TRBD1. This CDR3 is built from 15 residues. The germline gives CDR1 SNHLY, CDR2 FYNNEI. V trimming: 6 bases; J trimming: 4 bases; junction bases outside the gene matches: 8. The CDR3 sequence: CASRHNRGGNEKLFF. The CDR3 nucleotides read TGTGCCAGCAGACATAACAGGGGAGGTAATGAAAAACTGTTTTTT.

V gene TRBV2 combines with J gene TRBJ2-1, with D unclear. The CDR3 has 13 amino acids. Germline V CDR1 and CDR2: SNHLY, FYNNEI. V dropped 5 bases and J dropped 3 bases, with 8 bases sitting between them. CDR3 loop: CASSSLGYNEQFF. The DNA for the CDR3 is TGTGCCAGCAGTAGCCTAGGCTACAATGAGCAGTTCTTC.

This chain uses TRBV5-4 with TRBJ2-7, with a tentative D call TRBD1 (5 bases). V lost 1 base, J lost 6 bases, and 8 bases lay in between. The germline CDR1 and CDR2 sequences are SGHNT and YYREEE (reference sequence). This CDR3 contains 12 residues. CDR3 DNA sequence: TGTGCCAGCAGCTTGTTTAGGGGCGAGCAGTACTTC. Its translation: CASSLFRGEQYF. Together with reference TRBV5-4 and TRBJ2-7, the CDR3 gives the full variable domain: ETGVTQSPTHLIKTRGQQVTLRCSSQSGHNTVSWYQQALGQGPQFIFQYYREEENGRGNFPPRFSGLQFPNYSSELNVNALELDDSALYLCASSLFRGEQYFGPGTRLTVT.

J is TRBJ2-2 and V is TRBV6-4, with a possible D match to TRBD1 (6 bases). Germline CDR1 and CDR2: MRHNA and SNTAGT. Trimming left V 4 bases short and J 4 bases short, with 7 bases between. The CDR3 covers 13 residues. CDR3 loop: CASSAGATGELFF. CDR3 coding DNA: TGTGCCAGCAGTGCAGGGGCCACCGGGGAGCTGTTTTTT.

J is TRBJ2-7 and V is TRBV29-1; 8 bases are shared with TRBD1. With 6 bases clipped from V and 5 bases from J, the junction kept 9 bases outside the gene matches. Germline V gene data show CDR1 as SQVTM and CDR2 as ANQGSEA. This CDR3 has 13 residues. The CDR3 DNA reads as TGCAGCGTCGGAGGTCAGGGGGCCCACGAGCAGTACTTC. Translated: CSVGGQGAHEQYF.

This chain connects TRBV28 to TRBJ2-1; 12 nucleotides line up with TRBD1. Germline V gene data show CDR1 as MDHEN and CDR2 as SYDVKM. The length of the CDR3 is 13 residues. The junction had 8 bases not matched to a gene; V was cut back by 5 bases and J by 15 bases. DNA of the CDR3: TGTGCCAGCAGTCCTCCGGGACAGGGGGCTCCGTTCTTC. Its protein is CASSPPGQGAPFF. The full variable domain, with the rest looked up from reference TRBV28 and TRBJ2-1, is DVKVTQSSRYLVKRTGEKVFLECVQDMDHENMFWYRQDPGLGLRLIYFSYDVKMKEKGDIPEGYSVSREKKERFSLILESASTNQTSMYLCASSPPGQGAPFFGPGTRLTVL.

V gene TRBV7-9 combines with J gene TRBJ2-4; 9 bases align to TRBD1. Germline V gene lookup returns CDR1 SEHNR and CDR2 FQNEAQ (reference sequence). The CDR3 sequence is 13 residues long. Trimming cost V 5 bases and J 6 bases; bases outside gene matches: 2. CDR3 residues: CASSAGQGNIQYF. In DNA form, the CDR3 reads TGTGCCAGCAGCGCGGGACAGGGAAACATTCAGTACTTC.

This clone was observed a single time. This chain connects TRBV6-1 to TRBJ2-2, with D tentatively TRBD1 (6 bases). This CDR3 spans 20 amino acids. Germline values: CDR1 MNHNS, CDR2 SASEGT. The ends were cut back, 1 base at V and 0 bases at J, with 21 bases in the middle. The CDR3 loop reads CASSEGTAVRRTPNTGELFF. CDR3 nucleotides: TGTGCCAGCAGTGAAGGGACAGCGGTGAGGCGGACCCCGAACACCGGGGAGCTGTTTTTT.

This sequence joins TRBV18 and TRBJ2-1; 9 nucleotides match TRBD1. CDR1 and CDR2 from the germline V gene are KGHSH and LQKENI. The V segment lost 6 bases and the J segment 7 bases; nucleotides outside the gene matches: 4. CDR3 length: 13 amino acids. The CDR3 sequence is CASSPTGGNEQFF. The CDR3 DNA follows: TGTGCCAGCTCCCCGACAGGGGGGAATGAGCAGTTCTTC.

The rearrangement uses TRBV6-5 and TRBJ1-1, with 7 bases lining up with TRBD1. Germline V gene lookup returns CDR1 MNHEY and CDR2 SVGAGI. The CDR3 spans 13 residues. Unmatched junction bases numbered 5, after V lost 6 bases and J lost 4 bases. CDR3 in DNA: TGTGCCAGCAGAGACAGGGCGGCCACTGAAGCTTTCTTT. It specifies CASRDRAATEAFF.

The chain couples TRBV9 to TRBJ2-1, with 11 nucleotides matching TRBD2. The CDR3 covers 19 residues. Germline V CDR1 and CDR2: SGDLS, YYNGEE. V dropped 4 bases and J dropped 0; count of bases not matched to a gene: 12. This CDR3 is CASSPRSASGGSSYNEQFF. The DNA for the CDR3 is TGTGCCAGCAGCCCCCGATCGGCTAGCGGGGGGAGCTCCTACAATGAGCAGTTCTTC.

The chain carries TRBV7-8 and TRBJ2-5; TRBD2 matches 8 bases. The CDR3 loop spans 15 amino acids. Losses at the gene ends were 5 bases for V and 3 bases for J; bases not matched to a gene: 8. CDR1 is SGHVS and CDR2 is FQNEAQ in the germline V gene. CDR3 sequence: CASSPRSGGKETQYF. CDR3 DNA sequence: TGTGCCAGCAGCCCGAGAAGCGGGGGAAAAGAGACCCAGTACTTC.

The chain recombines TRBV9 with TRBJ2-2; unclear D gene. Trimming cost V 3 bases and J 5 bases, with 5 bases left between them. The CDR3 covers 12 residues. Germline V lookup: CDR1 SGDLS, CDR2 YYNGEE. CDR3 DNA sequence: TGTGCCAGCAGCGACTGGACCGGGGAGCTGTTTTTT. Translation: CASSDWTGELFF.

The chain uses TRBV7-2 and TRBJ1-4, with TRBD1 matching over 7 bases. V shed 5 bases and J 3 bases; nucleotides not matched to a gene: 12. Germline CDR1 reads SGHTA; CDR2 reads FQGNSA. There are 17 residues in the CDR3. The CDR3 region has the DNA TGTGCCAGCAGCCAAACTTACCCTCAGGGGGCTAATGAAAAACTGTTTTTT. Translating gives CASSQTYPQGANEKLFF.

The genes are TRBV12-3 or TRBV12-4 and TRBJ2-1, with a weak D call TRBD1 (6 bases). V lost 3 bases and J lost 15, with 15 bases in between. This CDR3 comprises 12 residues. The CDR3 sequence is CASSLSRGVVFF. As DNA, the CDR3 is TGTGCCAGCAGTTTGTCCAGGGGAGTTGTGTTCTTC.

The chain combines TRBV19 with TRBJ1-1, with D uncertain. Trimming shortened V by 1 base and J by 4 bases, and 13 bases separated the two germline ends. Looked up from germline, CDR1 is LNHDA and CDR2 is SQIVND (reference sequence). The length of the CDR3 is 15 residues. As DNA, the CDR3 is TGTGCCAGTAGTATAGCGGGAGGGCCCGGCACTGAAGCTTTCTTT. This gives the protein CASSIAGGPGTEAFF.